This T cell receptor beta chain was captured in a study of shared clonotypes between healthy human individuals. The germline V gene has CDR1 SGDLS and CDR2 YYNGEE. V dropped 0 bases and J dropped 7 bases, with 16 bases sitting between them. This CDR3 is built from 16 residues. A word on this clone: What it recognizes is unknown.

The study's findings and limits: Represented diversity (both genetic and exposure-history) was limited by the small number of donors. Investigators collected only blood, and repertoires in tissues likely differ.

The repertoire was sequenced with immunoSEQ multiplex PCR; TCRdb's copy has only in-frame clones and lacks some. Here the sample spans about 480,000 clones, 75% to 80% being singletons. The sample was PBMCs. The TCR originated in a woman aged 40 to 50 in good health. Some clones in this sample may be carry-over from other donors' samples. V gene TRBV9 combines with J gene TRBJ1-4, with D possibly TRBD1 on 5 matching bases. CDR3 nucleotides: TGTGCCAGCAGCGTAGGGCGACAGAAAGTAGGTGAAAAACTGTTTTTT. Protein sequence: CASSVGRQKVGEKLFF.